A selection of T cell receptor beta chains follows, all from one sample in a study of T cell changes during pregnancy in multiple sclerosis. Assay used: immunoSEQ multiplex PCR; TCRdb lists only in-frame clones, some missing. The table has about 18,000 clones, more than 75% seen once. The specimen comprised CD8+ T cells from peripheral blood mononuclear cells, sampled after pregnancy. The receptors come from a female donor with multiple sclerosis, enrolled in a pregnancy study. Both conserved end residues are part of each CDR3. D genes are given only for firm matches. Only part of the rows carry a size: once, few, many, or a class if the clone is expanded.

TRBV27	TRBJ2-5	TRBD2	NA	TGTGCCAGCAGTTTTGTCCAAGCGGGGGGGGCGACAGAGACCCAGTACTTC	CASSFVQAGGATETQYF
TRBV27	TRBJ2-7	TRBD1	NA	TGTGCCAGCAGTTGGGGACAGGGTTACGAGCAGTACTTC	CASSWGQGYEQYF
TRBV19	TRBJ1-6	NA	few	TGTGCCAGTAGTATAATGACGGAGGGCATAGAGAATTCACCCCTCCACTTT	CASSIMTEGIENSPLHF
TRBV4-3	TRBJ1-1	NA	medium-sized	TGCGCCAGCAGCCAAGAGGCAGGGCCTTCGAACACTGAAGCTTTCTTT	CASSQEAGPSNTEAFF
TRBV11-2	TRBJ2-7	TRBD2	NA	TGTGCCAGCAGCTTAGATCACCCTAGCGGGGGATTATACGAGCAGTACTTC	CASSLDHPSGGLYEQYF
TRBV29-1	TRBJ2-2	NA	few	TGCAGCGTTGACGGAGGGCTGGGGGTGACCGGGGAGCTGTTTTTT	CSVDGGLGVTGELFF
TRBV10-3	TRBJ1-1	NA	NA	TGTGCCATCAGTGAAGCGGACAGCAGGGTGATGGGCACTGAAGCTTTCTTT	CAISEADSRVMGTEAFF
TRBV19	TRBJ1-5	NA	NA	TGTGCCAGTAGTCGGGGGGATGAGGGATATCAGCCCCAGCATTTT	CASSRGDEGYQPQHF
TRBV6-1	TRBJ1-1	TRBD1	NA	TGTGCCAGCAGAGACAGGGCCGGGGACACTGAAGCTTTCTTT	CASRDRAGDTEAFF
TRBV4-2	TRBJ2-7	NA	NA	TGTGCCAGCAGCCAAGGTATAGGAGACTACGAGCAGTACTTC	CASSQGIGDYEQYF
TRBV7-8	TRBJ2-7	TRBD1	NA	TGTGCCAGCAGCTCTGGGCCCGGGACAGGGGGCTACGAGCAGTACTTC	CASSSGPGTGGYEQYF
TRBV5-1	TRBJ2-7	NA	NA	TGCGCCAGTCAAGGACAGAGCTCCTACGAGCAGTACTTC	CASQGQSSYEQYF
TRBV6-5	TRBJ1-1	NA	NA	TGTGCCAGCAGCAGCAGTCGGGTGAACACTGAAGCTTTCTTT	CASSSSRVNTEAFF
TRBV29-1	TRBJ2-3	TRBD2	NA	TGCAGCGTTGCCGGGACTAGCGGGAGAGAGGGCACAGATACGCAGTATTTT	CSVAGTSGREGTDTQYF
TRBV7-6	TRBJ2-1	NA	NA	TGTGCCAGCAGCTTCCTGGTTGGGGCCTCCTACAATGAGCAGTTCTTC	CASSFLVGASYNEQFF
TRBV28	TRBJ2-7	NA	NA	TGTGCCAGCAGTACTGGGGCCTTGCCTCCCTACGAGCAGTACTTC	CASSTGALPPYEQYF
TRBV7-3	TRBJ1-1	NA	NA	TGTGCCAGCAGCTGGACCGGGGTCGGGACTGAAGCTTTCTTT	CASSWTGVGTEAFF
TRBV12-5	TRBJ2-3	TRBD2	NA	TGTGCTAGTGGTACACGGGACTACCCCACAGATACGCAGTATTTT	CASGTRDYPTDTQYF
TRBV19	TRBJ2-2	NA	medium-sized	TGTGCCAGTAGTAAGACAGAAAGAACGAACACCGGGGAGCTGTTTTTT	CASSKTERTNTGELFF
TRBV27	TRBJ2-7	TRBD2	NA	TGTGCCAGCAGTTTTGGAAGCGGGGGGGCGGGTGAGCAGTACTTC	CASSFGSGGAGEQYF
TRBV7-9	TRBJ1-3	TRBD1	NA	TGTGCCAGCAGTGAAGGGGACAGCTCTGGAAACACCATATATTTT	CASSEGDSSGNTIYF
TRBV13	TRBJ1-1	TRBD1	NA	TGTGCCAGCAGCTATGGGACAGCCACACCTGAAGCTTTCTTT	CASSYGTATPEAFF
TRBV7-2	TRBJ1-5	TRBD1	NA	TGTGCCAGCAGCTCCGGACAGGTAAATCAGCCCCAGCATTTT	CASSSGQVNQPQHF
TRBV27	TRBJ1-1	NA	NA	TGTGCCAGCAGGGCTAATAGACAGTTGAACACTGAAGCTTTCTTT	CASRANRQLNTEAFF
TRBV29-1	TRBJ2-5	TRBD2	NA	TGCAGCGTTGCGGGGGGAGAGGTCCAAGAGACCCAGTACTTC	CSVAGGEVQETQYF
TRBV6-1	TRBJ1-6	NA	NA	TGTGCCAGCGGCGAATCGGACGGGGTTAATTCACCCCTCCACTTT	CASGESDGVNSPLHF
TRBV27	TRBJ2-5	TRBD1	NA	TGTGCCAGCAGTTTACAGGGGGAAGAGACCCAGTACTTC	CASSLQGEETQYF